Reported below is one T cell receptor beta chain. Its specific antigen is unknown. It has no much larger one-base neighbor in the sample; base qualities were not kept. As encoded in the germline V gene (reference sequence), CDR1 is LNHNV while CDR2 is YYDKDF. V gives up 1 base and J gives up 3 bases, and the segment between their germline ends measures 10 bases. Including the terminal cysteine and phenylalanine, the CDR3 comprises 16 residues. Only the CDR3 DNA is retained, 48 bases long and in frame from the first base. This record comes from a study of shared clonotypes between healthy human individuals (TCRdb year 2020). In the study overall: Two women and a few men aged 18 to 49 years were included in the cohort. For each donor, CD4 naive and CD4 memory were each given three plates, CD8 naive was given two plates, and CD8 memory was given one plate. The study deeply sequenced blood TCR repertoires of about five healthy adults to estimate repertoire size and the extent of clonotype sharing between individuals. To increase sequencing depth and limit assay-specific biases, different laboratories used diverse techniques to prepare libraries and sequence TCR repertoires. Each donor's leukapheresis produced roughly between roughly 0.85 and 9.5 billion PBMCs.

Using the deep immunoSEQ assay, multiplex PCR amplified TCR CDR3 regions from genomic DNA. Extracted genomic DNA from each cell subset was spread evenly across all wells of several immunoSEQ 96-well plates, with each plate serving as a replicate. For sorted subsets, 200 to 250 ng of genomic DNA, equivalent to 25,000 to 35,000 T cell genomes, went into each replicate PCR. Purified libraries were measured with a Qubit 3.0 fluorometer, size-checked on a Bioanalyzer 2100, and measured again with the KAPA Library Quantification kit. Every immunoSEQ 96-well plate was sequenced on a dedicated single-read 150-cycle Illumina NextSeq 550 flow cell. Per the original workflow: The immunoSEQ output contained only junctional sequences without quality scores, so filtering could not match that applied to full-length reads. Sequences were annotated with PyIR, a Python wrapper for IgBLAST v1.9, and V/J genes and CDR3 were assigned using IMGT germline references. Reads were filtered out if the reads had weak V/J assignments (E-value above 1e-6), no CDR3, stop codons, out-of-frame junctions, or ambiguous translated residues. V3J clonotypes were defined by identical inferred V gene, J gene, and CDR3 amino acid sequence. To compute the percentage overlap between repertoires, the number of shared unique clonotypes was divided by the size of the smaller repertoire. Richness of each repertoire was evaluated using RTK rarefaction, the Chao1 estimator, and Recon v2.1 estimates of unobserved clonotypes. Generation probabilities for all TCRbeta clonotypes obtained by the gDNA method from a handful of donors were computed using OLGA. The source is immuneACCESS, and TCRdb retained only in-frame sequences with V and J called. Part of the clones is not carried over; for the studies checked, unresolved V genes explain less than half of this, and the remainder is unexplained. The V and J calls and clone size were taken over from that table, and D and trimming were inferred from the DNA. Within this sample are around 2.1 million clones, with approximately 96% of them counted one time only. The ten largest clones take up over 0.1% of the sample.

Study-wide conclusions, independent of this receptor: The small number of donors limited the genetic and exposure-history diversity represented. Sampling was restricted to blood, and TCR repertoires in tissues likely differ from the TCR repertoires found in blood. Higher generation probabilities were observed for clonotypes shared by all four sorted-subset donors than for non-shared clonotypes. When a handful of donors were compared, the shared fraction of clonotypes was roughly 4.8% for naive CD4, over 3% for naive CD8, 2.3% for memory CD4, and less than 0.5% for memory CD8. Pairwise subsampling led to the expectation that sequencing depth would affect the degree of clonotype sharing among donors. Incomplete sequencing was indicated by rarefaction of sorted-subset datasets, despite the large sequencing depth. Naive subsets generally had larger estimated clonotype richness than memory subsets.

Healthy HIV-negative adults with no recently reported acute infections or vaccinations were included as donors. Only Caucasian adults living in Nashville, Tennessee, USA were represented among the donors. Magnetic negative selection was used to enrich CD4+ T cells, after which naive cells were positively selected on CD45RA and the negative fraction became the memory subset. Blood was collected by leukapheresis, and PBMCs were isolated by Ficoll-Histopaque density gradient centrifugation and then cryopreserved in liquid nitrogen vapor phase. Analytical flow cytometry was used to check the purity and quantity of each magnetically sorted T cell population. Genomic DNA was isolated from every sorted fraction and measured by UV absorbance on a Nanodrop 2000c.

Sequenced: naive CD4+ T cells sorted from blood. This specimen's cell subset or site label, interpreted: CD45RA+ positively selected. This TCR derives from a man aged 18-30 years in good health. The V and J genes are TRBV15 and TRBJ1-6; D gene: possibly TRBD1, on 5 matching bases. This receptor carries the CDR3 CATSRVGGNYNSPLHF. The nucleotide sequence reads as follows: TGTGCCACCAGCAGAGTGGGGGGTAACTATAATTCACCCCTCCACTTT.